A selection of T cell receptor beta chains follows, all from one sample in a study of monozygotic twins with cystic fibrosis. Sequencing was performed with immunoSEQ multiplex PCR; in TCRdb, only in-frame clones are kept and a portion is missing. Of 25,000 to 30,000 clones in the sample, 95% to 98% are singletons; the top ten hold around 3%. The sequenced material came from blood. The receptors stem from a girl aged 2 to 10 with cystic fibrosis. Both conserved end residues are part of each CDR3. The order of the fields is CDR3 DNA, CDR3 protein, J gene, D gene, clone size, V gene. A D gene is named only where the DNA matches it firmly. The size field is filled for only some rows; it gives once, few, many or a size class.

TGTGCCAGAAGCACAAGGACGGGGGGAGTTAACTATGGCTACACCTTC | CARSTRTGGVNYGYTF | TRBJ1-2 | - | - | TRBV7-5
TGTGCCAGCAGCGTAGATAGCGGGAGGGGAGAGACCCAGTACTTC | CASSVDSGRGETQYF | TRBJ2-5 | TRBD2 | - | TRBV9
TGCGCCAGCAGCATATCCACCGGGGAGCTGTTTTTT | CASSISTGELFF | TRBJ2-2 | - | - | TRBV5-1
TGCGCCAGCAGCCACCCTAGGCTAGCAGATACGCAGTATTTT | CASSHPRLADTQYF | TRBJ2-3 | - | - | TRBV4-1
TGTGCCAGCACCGATCTCCCACCGGGACAGGGGGCCCACGAGCAGTACTTC | CASTDLPPGQGAHEQYF | TRBJ2-7 | TRBD1 | - | TRBV11-2
TGTGCCAGCAGTTTTTGGGGGTGGGAAGCTTTCTTT | CASSFWGWEAFF | TRBJ1-1 | - | - | TRBV28
TGTGCCTGGAGTGTGCTGCGGGGTAGCTCCTACAATGAGCAGTTCTTC | CAWSVLRGSSYNEQFF | TRBJ2-1 | - | - | TRBV30
TGCAGCGCCGGGCATCGAACCTATAACACTGAAGCTTTCTTT | CSAGHRTYNTEAFF | TRBJ1-1 | - | - | TRBV29-1
TGTGCCAGCAGTGCTCGACAGGGGGCCTACGAGCAGTACTTC | CASSARQGAYEQYF | TRBJ2-7 | TRBD1 | - | TRBV6-5
TGTGCCAGCAGCTTAGGTGTAGCAAGAGATACGCAGTATTTT | CASSLGVARDTQYF | TRBJ2-3 | - | - | TRBV7-8
TGTGCCAGCAGCCCGCGGTGGGAGTCACCCTCTGGAAACACCATATATTTT | CASSPRWESPSGNTIYF | TRBJ1-3 | - | - | TRBV13
TGTGCCAGCAGGACAGGGAGAGAGACCCAGTACTTC | CASRTGRETQYF | TRBJ2-5 | TRBD1 | - | TRBV25-1
TGTGCCAGCAGCGGGATAGGGGGAGAGACCCAGTACTTC | CASSGIGGETQYF | TRBJ2-5 | - | - | TRBV5-1
TGTGCCAGTAGTATAGATCTGGATAGCGGCTACAATGAGCAGTTCTTC | CASSIDLDSGYNEQFF | TRBJ2-1 | - | - | TRBV19
TGTGCCAGCAGCTTACCACACAGTACCTACGAGCAGTACTTC | CASSLPHSTYEQYF | TRBJ2-7 | - | - | TRBV5-5
TGTGCCAGTATTGGACCCCCAGGACCCTCTGGAAACACCATATATTTT | CASIGPPGPSGNTIYF | TRBJ1-3 | - | - | TRBV19
TGTGCCAGCAGCTTGGCATCGGGAGGAGGTAAAGAGACCCAGTACTTC | CASSLASGGGKETQYF | TRBJ2-5 | TRBD2 | - | TRBV5-5
TGTGCCAGCAGCGTGGAGGAGGTTGGGGCGCAGTATTTT | CASSVEEVGAQYF | TRBJ2-3 | - | - | TRBV9
TGTGCCAGCAGTGAAATCCCCGAGAGCACAGATACGCAGTATTTT | CASSEIPESTDTQYF | TRBJ2-3 | - | - | TRBV6-4
TGCGCCAGCAGCTATCCCTCCGGGACAGGGGTCACTGAAGCTTTCTTT | CASSYPSGTGVTEAFF | TRBJ1-1 | TRBD1 | - | TRBV4-1
TGTGCCAGCAGGGTCCACAGGGGGCCCGAGCAGTACTTC | CASRVHRGPEQYF | TRBJ2-7 | TRBD1 | - | TRBV2
TGTGCCTGGAGTGTAAAGATAGGAGTGAAGAGAGGCTACACCTTC | CAWSVKIGVKRGYTF | TRBJ1-2 | - | - | TRBV30
TGTGCCAGCAGTTTGGCGCGACAGGGCGAGAATGAAAAACTGTTTTTT | CASSLARQGENEKLFF | TRBJ1-4 | TRBD1 | - | TRBV28
TGTGCCAGCAGCCCCATCGGGCGGATGAACACTGAAGCTTTCTTT | CASSPIGRMNTEAFF | TRBJ1-1 | - | - | TRBV5-4
TGTGCCAGCAGCCCTCAGGGCCTGAACACTGAAGCTTTCTTT | CASSPQGLNTEAFF | TRBJ1-1 | - | - | TRBV28
TGTGCCAGCAGCCAAGAAGCGGGAGGGCCTTACAATGAGCAGTTCTTC | CASSQEAGGPYNEQFF | TRBJ2-1 | TRBD2 | - | TRBV4-2
TGCGCCAGCAGCCAGGGACTAGCGGATGGGACGGACATTCAGTACTTC | CASSQGLADGTDIQYF | TRBJ2-4 | TRBD2 | - | TRBV5-1
TGTGCCTGGGACCCCGGGGCTAGCGGGAGGATACAGCAGTTCTTC | CAWDPGASGRIQQFF | TRBJ2-1 | TRBD2 | - | TRBV30
TGTGCCAGCAGTTTGGCGGGGCCACTAAACTATGGCTACACCTTC | CASSLAGPLNYGYTF | TRBJ1-2 | - | - | TRBV28
TGTGCCAGCAGCTTAGGGGGCGAGAACACCGGGGAGCTGTTTTTT | CASSLGGENTGELFF | TRBJ2-2 | - | - | TRBV7-9
TGTGCCAGCAGTTTACGGAGTAACACTGAAGCTTTCTTT | CASSLRSNTEAFF | TRBJ1-1 | - | - | TRBV28
TGTGCCTTAAGCGGGAGTTTCTTAGAGACCCAGTACTTC | CALSGSFLETQYF | TRBJ2-5 | TRBD2 | - | TRBV30
TGTGCCAGCAGTTTGGAACAGCCCCAGCATTTT | CASSLEQPQHF | TRBJ1-5 | - | - | TRBV6-1
TGTGCCAGTAGTATAAGGGGACAGACGAAGCTCTATGGCTACACCTTC | CASSIRGQTKLYGYTF | TRBJ1-2 | TRBD1 | - | TRBV19
TGTGCCTGGAGTGTTGGGGAGAATGAGCAGTTCTTC | CAWSVGENEQFF | TRBJ2-1 | - | - | TRBV30
TGTGCCAGTAGTATAGTTCGGGCCAACACTGAAGCTTTCTTT | CASSIVRANTEAFF | TRBJ1-1 | - | once | TRBV19
TGTGCCAGCAGTAAAGGGGTAACTAATGAAAAACTGTTTTTT | CASSKGVTNEKLFF | TRBJ1-4 | - | - | TRBV2
TGTGCCAGCAGCTTAAGGGACTACGAGCAGTACTTC | CASSLRDYEQYF | TRBJ2-7 | - | - | TRBV7-9
TGTGCCAGCAGCTCCCAGTTTAGGGAGCAGTACTTC | CASSSQFREQYF | TRBJ2-7 | - | - | TRBV7-8
TGTGCCAGCAGGTCTACAGGGGGCTATAGCAATCAGCCCCAGCATTTT | CASRSTGGYSNQPQHF | TRBJ1-5 | TRBD1 | - | TRBV27
TGCGCCAGCAGCTCGCGTGGGGGGACAGGTAAAAACATTCAGTACTTC | CASSSRGGTGKNIQYF | TRBJ2-4 | TRBD1 | - | TRBV5-1
TGTGCCAGCAGTTTAGTCCCGCGTTACGAGCAGTACTTC | CASSLVPRYEQYF | TRBJ2-7 | - | - | TRBV28
TGCAGTGCCCTGGGACGGTCTGAGCAGTTCTTC | CSALGRSEQFF | TRBJ2-1 | - | - | TRBV20-1
TGTGCCAGCAGTGAGACCTACGAGCAGTACTTC | CASSETYEQYF | TRBJ2-7 | - | - | TRBV25-1
TGTGCCAGCAGACAGGGATTGTACGAGCAGTACTTC | CASRQGLYEQYF | TRBJ2-7 | - | - | TRBV28
TGTGCCAGCAGCTTACCACAGACCCTCTATGGCTACACCTTC | CASSLPQTLYGYTF | TRBJ1-2 | - | few | TRBV7-8
TGTGCCAGCAGCCCGGGACTAGCGCGCTCCTACGAGCAGTACTTC | CASSPGLARSYEQYF | TRBJ2-7 | TRBD2 | - | TRBV28
TGTGCCAGCAGGGATGGGACTAGCGGGAGCACAGATACGCAGTATTTT | CASRDGTSGSTDTQYF | TRBJ2-3 | TRBD2 | - | TRBV5-4
TGTGCCAGCAGCTTAGGAGGCAGAGAGACCCAGTACTTC | CASSLGGRETQYF | TRBJ2-5 | - | few | TRBV11-3
TGTGCCAGCAGCACCCTGGACAGGGAACGGGGCACTGAAGCTTTCTTT | CASSTLDRERGTEAFF | TRBJ1-1 | TRBD1 | few | TRBV7-9
TGTGCCAGCAGTTTATCTCCAGGGGCTGGAAACACCATATATTTT | CASSLSPGAGNTIYF | TRBJ1-3 | - | - | TRBV28
TGCGCCAGCAGCCGACTAGCGGGGTTTACCTACGAGCAGTACTTC | CASSRLAGFTYEQYF | TRBJ2-7 | TRBD2 | - | TRBV5-1
TGTGCCAGCAGCCCCCTGGGGGCTAGCGGAAACACCGGGGAGCTGTTTTTT | CASSPLGASGNTGELFF | TRBJ2-2 | - | - | TRBV5-6